Listed here are 5 T cell receptor beta chains from one sample, sequenced in a study of T cells in Graves' hyperthyroidism and ophthalmopathy. RNA transcripts provided the source from which TCR beta CDR3 regions were amplified. HTBI primers were the set used in a first-round RT-PCR of the TCR CDR3. TCRdb analysed the multiplex PCR reads with MiXCR anew, one entry per CDR3 protein. Of approximately 620,000 distinct CDR3 sequences listed, around 13% were seen once; the top ten hold 5.8%. The sample taken for sequencing was blood. All receptors come from a young woman with Graves' hyperthyroidism that later progressed to Graves' ophthalmopathy.

The chain employs TRBV20-1 and TRBJ2-4; perhaps D is TRBD1 or TRBD2 (5 bases each). V lost 3 bases to trimming and J lost 3 bases, with 12 bases between them. The CDR3 covers 14 residues. Germline CDR1 is DFQATT and CDR2 is SNEGSKA (reference sequence). CDR3 loop: CSARGDRGKNIQYF. CDR3 DNA: TGCAGTGCTAGGGGGGACCGAGGCAAAAACATTCAGTACTTC.

This sequence joins TRBV7-9 and TRBJ2-1; 12 bases fit TRBD2. This CDR3 is 19 amino acids long. Germline CDR1 SEHNR, CDR2 FQNEAQ (reference sequence). The junction had 15 bases not matched to a gene; V was cut back by 5 bases and J by 4 bases. The CDR3 bases are TGTGCCAGCAGCCACCGACTAGCGGGGGCCTCCAACAGTTACAATGAGCAGTTCTTC. Protein: CASSHRLAGASNSYNEQFF.

The CDR3 DNA follows: TGCGCCAGCAGCTTGGGTGAAACTAATTCACCCCTCCACTTT. Protein product: CASSLGETNSPLHF. The chain employs TRBV5-1 and TRBJ1-6; no definite D call. Per germline, CDR1 SGHRS and CDR2 YFSETQ. This CDR3 contains 14 residues. The germline V and J ends were trimmed by 0 bases and 6 bases, with 7 bases remaining between them.

J is TRBJ2-7 and V is TRBV11-3, with TRBD2 matching 7 bases. In germline, CDR1 is SGHNT, CDR2 YENEEA. V gave up 5 bases and J gave up 4 bases; unmatched junction bases: 5. CDR3 size: 13 residues. CDR3 in DNA: TGTGCCAGCAGCCGGTGGGGGGGATACGAGCAGTACTTC. It specifies CASSRWGGYEQYF.

This clonotype was found many times. V gene TRBV20-1 combines with J gene TRBJ2-7; 11 bases match TRBD2. Germline V CDR1 and CDR2: DFQATT, SNEGSKA (reference sequence). The V gene end was trimmed by 6 bases and the J gene end by 1 base; junction bases not matched to a gene: 11. The CDR3 covers 16 residues. CDR3 nucleotide sequence: TGCAGTGCCCGACCGTCGACTAGCGGGATTTCCTACGAGCAGTACTTC. The encoded protein is CSARPSTSGISYEQYF.